A few counts support the clone carrying this T cell receptor beta chain. The antigen is undetermined. This sample is drawn from a study of response to subunit inactivated influenza vaccine. Trimming took off 6 bases at V and 3 bases at J, with 9 bases between the two ends. This CDR3 region has 13 residues. In germline, CDR1 is MNHNS, CDR2 SASEGT. Overall study results and limits: That few new T cells are recruited by each seasonal influenza vaccination was the authors' suggestion.

TCRdb independently ran MiXCR on the RT-PCR reads; one entry per CDR3 protein. The sample has around 530,000 distinct CDR3 sequences; approximately 15% are singletons. This rearrangement joins TRBV6-1 to TRBJ1-5, with a tentative D call TRBD1 (6 bases). The material sequenced was CD4+ T cells sorted from PBMCs, taken about 24 months after vaccination. This clonotype originated in a man between 50 and 69 years old who received an inactivated influenza vaccine. This chain's CDR3 is CASRGQTNQPQHF. CDR3 DNA: TGTGCCAGCAGAGGACAGACCAATCAGCCCCAGCATTTT.